These 8 T cell receptor beta chains came from one sample sequenced in a study of vaccination and CD4 T cells after COVID-19. Regarding time point: late sampling 161 to 241 days after vaccination in three convalescent patients. As to treatment: approximately nine-day PBMC culture with coronavirus spike peptide pools or control peptides (ViraFEST assay). Antigen specificity for these receptors is unknown. An Oncomine TCR Beta short-read assay was used to sequence the DNA from cultured CD4+ T cells. TCRdb reanalysed the PCR reads using MiXCR and keeps one entry per CDR3 protein. The sample includes 16,000 or so distinct CDR3 sequences, approximately 54% of them seen just once. The specimen comprised CD4+ T cells from blood, cultured in vitro, sampled about 7 months after SARS-CoV-2 vaccination. Receptors originate from a human donor who had recovered from COVID-19.

A few counts support this clonotype. The chain is built from TRBV6-1 and TRBJ1-5; D gene unclear. Germline V gene sequence: CDR1 MNHNS, CDR2 SASEGT. V was shortened by 2 bases and J by 3 bases, with 14 bases between the two germline ends. CDR3 length equals 16 residues. The CDR3 region is CASSEIPTGNNQPQHF. The CDR3 nucleotides read TGTGCCAGCAGTGAAATTCCGACGGGCAACAATCAGCCCCAGCATTTT.

The rearrangement joins TRBV10-1 to TRBJ2-7; 10 bases are shared with TRBD1. This CDR3 spans 14 amino acids. The J segment lost 4 bases and the V segment lost 4 bases, leaving 4 bases of the junction unmatched. Germline V gives CDR1 WNHNN, CDR2 SYGVQD (reference sequence). The CDR3: CASSVDRGPYEQYF. The CDR3 DNA sequence: TGCGCCAGCAGTGTTGACAGGGGGCCGTACGAGCAGTACTTC.

This chain uses TRBV7-9 with TRBJ2-3; D not certain. The CDR3 runs to 14 residues. The germline gives CDR1 SEHNR, CDR2 FQNEAQ (reference sequence). Trimming removed 2 bases at V and 2 bases at J, with 8 bases between. CDR3 coding DNA: TGTGCCAGCAGCTTAAATCATTACACAGATACGCAGTATTTT. Protein: CASSLNHYTDTQYF.

The chain links TRBV29-1 to TRBJ2-7; D gene ambiguous. CDR3 length: 14 residues. Trimming took off 7 bases at V and 0 bases at J, with 16 bases between the two ends. Germline CDR1 and CDR2: SQVTM and ANQGSEA. This CDR3 reads CSAGLGGVSYEQYF. The CDR3 DNA is TGCAGCGCCGGATTAGGTGGGGTCTCCTACGAGCAGTACTTC.

The CDR3 spells CSASQWEGQSYNEQFF. DNA of the CDR3: TGCAGTGCTAGTCAGTGGGAGGGCCAGTCCTACAATGAGCAGTTCTTC. V gene TRBV20-1 combines with J gene TRBJ2-1, with TRBD2 matching 7 bases. V lost 3 bases to trimming and J lost 1 base; unmatched junction nucleotides: 9. Per the germline V gene, CDR1 is DFQATT and CDR2 is SNEGSKA (reference sequence). CDR3 length equals 16 residues.

The chain has TRBV7-9 and TRBJ2-7; a possible D gene is TRBD1 (5 bases). CDR3 length: 14 amino acids. The germline gives CDR1 SEHNR, CDR2 FQNEAQ (reference sequence). Deletions cut 1 base from V and 7 bases from J, with 14 bases between. CDR3 bases: TGTGCCAGCAGCTTAGTACCTGAACAGGCTGAGCAGTACTTC. Its translation: CASSLVPEQAEQYF.

The table lists this clonotype with a few counts. The gene calls are TRBV20-1 and TRBJ1-2; the D gene is possibly TRBD1 (5 bases). CDR1 is DFQATT, CDR2 SNEGSKA, per germline (reference sequence). The CDR3 length is 13 residues. Trimming shortened V by 3 bases and J by 2 bases, and 10 bases separated the two germline ends. As DNA, the CDR3 is TGCAGTGCTAGTGTGGGGCAGAACTATGGCTACACCTTC. Its protein product is CSASVGQNYGYTF.

In this sample, this clonotype turned up a few times. The chain joins TRBV7-9 to TRBJ2-5, with D possibly being TRBD1 (6 bases). CDR1 and CDR2 (germline): SEHNR, FQNEAQ (reference sequence). The V end lost 4 bases, the J end lost 1 base, and 10 bases lay between the germline ends. The CDR3 length is 14 residues. The CDR3 protein is CASSYRQVQETQYF. The CDR3 DNA follows: TGTGCCAGCAGCTATAGACAGGTCCAAGAGACCCAGTACTTC.